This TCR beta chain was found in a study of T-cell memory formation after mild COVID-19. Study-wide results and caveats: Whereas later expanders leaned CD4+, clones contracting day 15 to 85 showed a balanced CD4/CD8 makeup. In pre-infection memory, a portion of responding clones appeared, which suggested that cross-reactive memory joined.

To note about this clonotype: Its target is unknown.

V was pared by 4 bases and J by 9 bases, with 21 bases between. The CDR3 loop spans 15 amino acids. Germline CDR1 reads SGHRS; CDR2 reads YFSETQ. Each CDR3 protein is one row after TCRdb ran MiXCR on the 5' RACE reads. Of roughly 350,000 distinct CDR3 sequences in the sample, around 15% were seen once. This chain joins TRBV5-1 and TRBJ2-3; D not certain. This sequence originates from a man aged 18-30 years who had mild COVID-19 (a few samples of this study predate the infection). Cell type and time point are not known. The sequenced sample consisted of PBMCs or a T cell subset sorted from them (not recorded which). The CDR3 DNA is TGCGCCAGCAGCCCAACCCCGGTCTCCATAGGGACGCAGTATTTT. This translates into CASSPTPVSIGTQYF.